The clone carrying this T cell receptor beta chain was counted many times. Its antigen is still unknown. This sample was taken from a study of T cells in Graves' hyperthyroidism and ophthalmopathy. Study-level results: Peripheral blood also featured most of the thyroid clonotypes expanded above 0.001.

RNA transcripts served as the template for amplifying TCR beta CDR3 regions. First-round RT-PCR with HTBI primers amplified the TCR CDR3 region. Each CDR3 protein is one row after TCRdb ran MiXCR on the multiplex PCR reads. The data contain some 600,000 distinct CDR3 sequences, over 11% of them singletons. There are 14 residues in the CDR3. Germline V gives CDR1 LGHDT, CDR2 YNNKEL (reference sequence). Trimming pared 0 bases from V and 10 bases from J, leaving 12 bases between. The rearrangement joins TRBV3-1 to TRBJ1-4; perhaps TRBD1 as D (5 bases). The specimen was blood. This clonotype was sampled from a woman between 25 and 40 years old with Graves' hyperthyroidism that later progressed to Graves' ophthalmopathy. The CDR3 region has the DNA TGTGCCAGCAGCCAAGAACAGGACCGGGGAAAACTGTTTTTT. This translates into CASSQEQDRGKLFF.